This T cell receptor (beta chain) was sequenced during a study of T-cell reconstitution after alpha-beta-depleted transplantation in children (dated by TCRdb to 2015 to 2016). Regarding the complete study: The study quantitatively tracked T-cell immune reconstitution after TCRalphabeta/CD19-depleted allogeneic hematopoietic cell transplantation in children using TCR repertoire profiling. Overall results and qualifications from the work: In some patients, high TCRbeta diversity at day 60 was attributed to recipient T cells and intrathymic progenitors that had survived conditioning. Hyperexpanded clone frequencies declined over subsequent months; after one year, T-cell counts and TCRbeta diversity were mostly attributed to newly produced T cells. The apparently early alphabetaT-cell count recovery about two months after transplant was reportedly dependent on only several hundred rapidly expanded clones derived from non-depleted graft cells.

There are 14 amino acids in the CDR3, from cysteine to phenylalanine inclusive. Only the CDR3 part of the read is kept: 42 bases, read in frame from the first base. V is clipped by 4 bases and J by 7 bases, and the sequence between their germline boundaries is 13 bases long. The germline V gene yields MGHDK for CDR1 and SYGVNS for CDR2. Libraries were built with PCR. The sequencer was an Illumina HiSeq 2500. TCR libraries were prepared with molecular barcoding, using unique molecular identifiers to normalize TCRbeta repertoire quantification. Using fastp trimming at Q25 and MiXCR clonotype assembly, TCRdb reanalyzed the public sequencing data and kept in-frame beta chains. Each CDR3 protein gets just one entry, which takes the most common genes and DNA from the rows behind it. The sample table holds some 300,000 distinct CDR3 sequences, of which about a tenth were seen once. The top ten hold less than 9% of the sample.

The treatment or condition tag for this specimen amounts to: allogeneic hematopoietic cell transplantation with graft depleted of TCRalphabeta T cells and CD19 B cells. Transplant recipients were children who received TCRalphabeta/CD19-depleted allogeneic hematopoietic cell grafts. This clonotype was observed at least ten times. No cognate antigen has been identified for it. Base qualities were left out, and no much larger clone turns up one base away. The V and J genes are TRBV25-1 and TRBJ2-2; the D gene lacks a confident call. The clonotype originates from a boy in the first two years of life with acute myeloid leukemia, due to receive a stem cell transplant. Material: PBMCs, obtained before TCRalphabeta/CD19-depleted stem cell transplant. The DNA sequence follows: TGTGCCAGCAGTGGGACGAGTTTTGGCGGGGAGCTGTTTTTT. This encodes CASSGTSFGGELFF.